This is a list of T cell receptor beta chains from one sample in a study of CD4 T cells in relation to SARS-CoV-2 and coronaviruses. The antigens for these receptors are not known. Libraries were prepared by immunoSEQ multiplex PCR; TCRdb keeps only in-frame clonotypes and omits some of them. The sample records around 20,000 clones, roughly 77% being singletons. The source material was CD4+ T cells from PBMCs, cultured in vitro. All receptors derive from a human donor in good health. CDR3s include the opening cysteine and the closing phenylalanine or tryptophan. The order of the fields is clone size, V gene, D gene, J gene, CDR3 DNA, CDR3 protein. A D gene is named only where the DNA matches it firmly. Clone size appears in some rows only: once, few, many, or a class for an expanded clone.

few	TRBV19	TRBD1	TRBJ2-7	TGTGCCAGTAGTAGCACCCCGGGACAGGGGTACGAGCAGTACTTC	CASSSTPGQGYEQYF
-	TRBV12-5	-	TRBJ2-7	TGTGCTAGTGGTTTGGGGAGGGTATCCGAGCAGTACTTC	CASGLGRVSEQYF
-	TRBV24-1	TRBD1	TRBJ2-1	TGTGCCACCAGTGATCCATCGGCTGCTGGACAGGGGATCCATGAGCAGTTCTTC	CATSDPSAAGQGIHEQFF
once	TRBV6-5	-	TRBJ1-2	TGTGCCAGCGCCGTGGCCAGCGACTATGGCTACACCTTC	CASAVASDYGYTF
few	TRBV6-5	-	TRBJ2-2	TGTGCCAGCAGCGTGACAGCGAACACCGGGGAGCTGTTTTTT	CASSVTANTGELFF
-	TRBV2	-	TRBJ1-2	TGTGCCAGCAGTGTGTCAGGGCTTGATGGCTACACCTTC	CASSVSGLDGYTF
-	TRBV5-1	-	TRBJ2-5	TGCGCCAGCAGTTGGGGGGACACCGATCAAGAGACCCAGTACTTC	CASSWGDTDQETQYF
once	TRBV25-1	-	TRBJ1-2	TGTGCCAGCATGTTCAGGGGCGGTGGCTACACCTTC	CASMFRGGGYTF
-	TRBV24-1	-	TRBJ2-2	TGTGCCAGTACGGGGAGGAACACCGGGGAGCTGTTTTTT	CASTGRNTGELFF
-	TRBV19	TRBD1	TRBJ1-2	TGTGCCAGTAGTATAGGTGGATTGACAGGGTATGGCTACACCTTC	CASSIGGLTGYGYTF
-	TRBV5-1	TRBD1	TRBJ1-3	TGCGCCAGCAGCTTGGGGCCTCACAGGGGCCTCTCTGGAAACACCATATATTTT	CASSLGPHRGLSGNTIYF
-	TRBV2	TRBD2	TRBJ2-1	TGTGCCAGCAGGAAAGCGGGAGCAAGTTGGAATGAGCAGTTCTTC	CASRKAGASWNEQFF
-	TRBV3-1/TRBV3-2	TRBD2	TRBJ2-7	TGTGCCAGCAGCCAAGATACAGGGGGACTAGCGGGTTACTCCTACGAGCAGTACTTC	CASSQDTGGLAGYSYEQYF
-	TRBV28	-	TRBJ1-2	TGTGCCAGCAGCTCGGATTATGGCTACACCTTC	CASSSDYGYTF
-	TRBV5-6	-	TRBJ2-5	TGTGCCAGCAGCTTGTCGGGAGATGAAGAGACCCAGTACTTC	CASSLSGDEETQYF
-	TRBV6-1	-	TRBJ1-2	TGTGCCAGCAGTGAAGGGGCTTTTGGCTACACCTTC	CASSEGAFGYTF
-	TRBV7-3	-	TRBJ2-5	TGTGCCAGCAGCCCCGCGAGGGGAGAGACCCAGTACTTC	CASSPARGETQYF
-	TRBV7-9	-	TRBJ1-4	TGTGCCAGCAGCTTTCCGCGGCTGGGGGAAAAACTGTTTTTT	CASSFPRLGEKLFF
-	TRBV28	-	TRBJ2-2	TGTGCCAGCAGTTTATCCGGGGAGCTGTTTTTT	CASSLSGELFF
-	TRBV5-1	-	TRBJ1-1	TGCGCCAGCAGCTTGGAAGGGGGTTCCACTGAAGCTTTCTTT	CASSLEGGSTEAFF
-	TRBV28	-	TRBJ2-7	TGTGCCAGCAGTTCGCTGGGGACATTCCCATCCTACGAGCAGTACTTC	CASSSLGTFPSYEQYF
-	TRBV5-4	-	TRBJ2-7	TGTGCCAGCAGCTTGGATAGCGGCGAGCAGTACTTC	CASSLDSGEQYF
-	TRBV7-3	-	TRBJ1-1	TGTGCCAGCAGCTCAGGTCCTACTAACACTGAAGCTTTCTTT	CASSSGPTNTEAFF
-	TRBV7-2	-	TRBJ2-3	TGTGCCAGCAGCTCCCCGTTAGCGCGTCATCCCACAGATACGCAGTATTTT	CASSSPLARHPTDTQYF
-	TRBV18	TRBD1	TRBJ1-2	TGTGCCAGCTCACGGGGACAGGCCTCCTCCTATGGCTACACCTTC	CASSRGQASSYGYTF
-	TRBV29-1	TRBD1	TRBJ2-2	TGCAGCGTTAAAGGGGGGTGGGACAGGGGGCTTCGCGGCACCGGGGAGCTGTTTTTT	CSVKGGWDRGLRGTGELFF
-	TRBV3-1/TRBV3-2	TRBD2	TRBJ2-5	TGTGCCAGCAGCCGTCGGGGGCCTGGCGGGAGGGCCCGGGAGACCCAGTACTTC	CASSRRGPGGRARETQYF
-	TRBV27	-	TRBJ2-1	TGTGCCAGCAGTCGTTACAATGAGCAGTTCTTC	CASSRYNEQFF
-	TRBV9	-	TRBJ1-6	TGTGCCAGCAGCGCCCCCGGGGGGGGTTTTATAGATAATTCACCCCTCCACTTT	CASSAPGGGFIDNSPLHF
few	TRBV5-4	TRBD1	TRBJ1-1	TGTGCCAGCAGCCTGAGACAGGGGTTGAACACTGAAGCTTTCTTT	CASSLRQGLNTEAFF
once	TRBV18	-	TRBJ1-1	TGTGCCAGCTCACCACGGGGGCGGACGGTCGGGGAAGCTTTCTTT	CASSPRGRTVGEAFF
-	TRBV30	-	TRBJ1-2	TGTGCCTGGAGTGTACCCCTTGTCTATGGCTACACCTTC	CAWSVPLVYGYTF
few	TRBV7-9	-	TRBJ2-1	TGTGCCAGCAGCCCAACCCCCCCCCTACTAGTTCCTGAGCAGTTCTTC	CASSPTPPLLVPEQFF
-	TRBV6-5	-	TRBJ1-6	TGTGCCAGCAGTCCCCAGGGAGGCAGTTATTCACCCCTCCACTTT	CASSPQGGSYSPLHF
-	TRBV7-3	TRBD2	TRBJ2-7	TGTGCCAGCAGCCTAAATAGCGGGTACGGGTACGAGCAGTACTTC	CASSLNSGYGYEQYF
-	TRBV9	-	TRBJ2-7	TGTGCCAGCAGCGTAGGCCCCAGGGCCTACGAGCAGTACTTC	CASSVGPRAYEQYF
-	TRBV19	-	TRBJ1-6	TGTGCCAGTAGTACTGGACTTTTACCCCTCCACTTT	CASSTGLLPLHF
few	TRBV11-2	-	TRBJ2-1	TGTGCCAGCAGCCAAAACTTAGAAGGAAATGAGCAGTTCTTC	CASSQNLEGNEQFF
-	TRBV2	-	TRBJ1-1	TGTGCCAGCAGGTGGACGGGAGACGAAGCTTTCTTT	CASRWTGDEAFF
-	TRBV4-1	-	TRBJ2-1	TGCGCCAGCAGCCAAGACTCGGTCGCCAGAACAACCTACAATGAGCAGTTCTTC	CASSQDSVARTTYNEQFF
-	TRBV14	-	TRBJ1-1	TGTGCCAGCAGCCCGACCGAGGCGCCGCGACCGAACACTGAAGCTTTCTTT	CASSPTEAPRPNTEAFF
-	TRBV11-2	-	TRBJ2-5	TGTGCCAGCAGCTTAGGGGACATCGTTTTGGAGACCCAGTACTTC	CASSLGDIVLETQYF
few	TRBV10-3	-	TRBJ1-5	TGTGCCTCGCAGGGAGGGAATCAGCCCCAGCATTTT	CASQGGNQPQHF
-	TRBV3-1/TRBV3-2	TRBD1	TRBJ1-2	TGTGCCAGCAGCTCCCCGGGACAGGGGCTCTATGGCTACACCTTC	CASSSPGQGLYGYTF
-	TRBV7-6	-	TRBJ2-7	TGTGCCAGCAGCTTGGAGGAGAGCTCCTACGAGCAGTACTTC	CASSLEESSYEQYF
-	TRBV18	-	TRBJ1-5	TGTGCCAGCTCACCGTCAGGGAGCAATCAGCCCCAGCATTTT	CASSPSGSNQPQHF
-	TRBV28	TRBD1	TRBJ2-6	TGTGCCAGCAGTAAACAGGGGGCCGCTGGGGCCAACGTCCTGACTTTC	CASSKQGAAGANVLTF
once	TRBV6-5	-	TRBJ1-1	TGTGCCAGCAGTTACGGTCACCTGGGCACTGAAGCTTTCTTT	CASSYGHLGTEAFF
-	TRBV24-1	-	TRBJ2-1	TGTGCCACCAGTGCGTTGAATGAGCAGTTCTTC	CATSALNEQFF
-	TRBV18	-	TRBJ2-7	TGTGCCAGCTCACCCTCCGGGACGGTCTCCTACGAGCAGTACTTC	CASSPSGTVSYEQYF
-	TRBV2	-	TRBJ2-7	TGTGCCAGCAGTGAACGTCGGGCAGCTTACGAGCAGTACTTC	CASSERRAAYEQYF